Reported below is one TCR beta chain. V dropped 4 bases and J dropped 2; count of bases not matched to a gene: 6. This CDR3 spans 15 amino acids. CDR1 SGHRS and CDR2 YFSETQ come from the germline V gene. Clones were sequenced by immunoSEQ multiplex PCR, and TCRdb holds only the in-frame ones, with some missing. This table holds about 280,000 clones, 85% found once. This entry belongs to a study of blood T cell repertoires in COVID-19. Turning to the study itself: In each case, the material was cDNA or gDNA derived from T cells, B-cell-depleted T cells, or PBMCs.

The material sequenced was PBMCs or T cells enriched from blood (not recorded which). The genes are TRBV5-1 and TRBJ2-5, with 9 bases that match TRBD1. The sequence came from a woman aged 45 to 65 who had recovered from COVID-19. CDR3 region: CASSTTGGRQETQYF. The DNA for the CDR3 is TGCGCCAGCAGCACCACAGGGGGCAGGCAAGAGACCCAGTACTTC.